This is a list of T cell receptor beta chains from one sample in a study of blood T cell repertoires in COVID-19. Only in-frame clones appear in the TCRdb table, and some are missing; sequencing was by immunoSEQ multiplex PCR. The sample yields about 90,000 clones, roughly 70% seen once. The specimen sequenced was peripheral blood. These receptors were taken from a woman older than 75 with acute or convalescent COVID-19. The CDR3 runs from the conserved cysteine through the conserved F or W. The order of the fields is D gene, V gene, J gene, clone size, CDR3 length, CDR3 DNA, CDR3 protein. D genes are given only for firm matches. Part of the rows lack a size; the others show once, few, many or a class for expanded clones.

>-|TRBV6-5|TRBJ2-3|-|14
TGTGCCAGCAGTTACAAAGCAGGTGCAGATACGCAGTATTTT
CASSYKAGADTQYF
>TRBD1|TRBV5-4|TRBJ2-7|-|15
TGTGCCAGCAGCCCTGGGGGGACAGGGATCTACGAGCAGTACTTC
CASSPGGTGIYEQYF
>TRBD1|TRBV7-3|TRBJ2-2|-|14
TGTGCCAGCAGCCGGACAGGGGAGACCGGGGAGCTGTTTTTT
CASSRTGETGELFF
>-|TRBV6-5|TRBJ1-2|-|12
TGTGCCAGCAGCCAAGGGGACTATGGCTACACCTTC
CASSQGDYGYTF
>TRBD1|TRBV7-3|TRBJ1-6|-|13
TGTGCCAGCAGCTGGGACAGGAATTCACCCCTCCACTTT
CASSWDRNSPLHF
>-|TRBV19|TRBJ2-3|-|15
TGTGCCAGTAGTATGGGCTCGAAAGGTCCAGATACGCAGTATTTT
CASSMGSKGPDTQYF
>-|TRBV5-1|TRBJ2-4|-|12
TGCGCCAGCAGCGCGGGCCAAAACATTCAGTACTTC
CASSAGQNIQYF
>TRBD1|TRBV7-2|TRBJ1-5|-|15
TGTGCCAGCAGCTTTGGAGGGGTAGGGGGCCAGCCCCAGCATTTT
CASSFGGVGGQPQHF
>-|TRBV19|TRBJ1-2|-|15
TGTGCCAGTAGTGGAGGGGATCCTTTCGGCGGTCGCTACACCTTC
CASSGGDPFGGRYTF
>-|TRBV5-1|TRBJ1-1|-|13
TGCGCCAGCAGCCCCCAACAGGGCACTGAAGCTTTCTTT
CASSPQQGTEAFF
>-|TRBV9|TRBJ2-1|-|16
TGTGCCAGCAGCCCCCGGAACGGGGTCGGGGGTGGTGAGCAGTTCTTC
CASSPRNGVGGGEQFF
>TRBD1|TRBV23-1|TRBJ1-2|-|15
TGCGCCAGCAGTCACACACAGGGGGCGCGATATGGCTACACCTTC
CASSHTQGARYGYTF
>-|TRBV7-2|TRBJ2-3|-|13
TGTGCCAGCAGCTTAGCAGAGGGAGATACGCAGTATTTT
CASSLAEGDTQYF
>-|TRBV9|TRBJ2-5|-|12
TGTGCCAGCAGCGTACCCGAAGAGACCCAGTACTTC
CASSVPEETQYF
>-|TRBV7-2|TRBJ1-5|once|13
TGTGCCAGCAGCTTCGACCGGGATCAGCCCCAGCATTTT
CASSFDRDQPQHF
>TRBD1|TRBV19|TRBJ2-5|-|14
TGTGCCAGTAGTTCGGGGACAGGGGTAGAGACCCAGTACTTC
CASSSGTGVETQYF
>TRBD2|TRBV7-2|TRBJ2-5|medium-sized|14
TGTGCCAGCAGCCGGGGGGGGCTCCAAGAGACCCAGTACTTC
CASSRGGLQETQYF
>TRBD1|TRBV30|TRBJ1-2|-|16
TGTGCCTGGACCAAACCCGGGACAGGGACCGGCTATGGCTACACCTTC
CAWTKPGTGTGYGYTF
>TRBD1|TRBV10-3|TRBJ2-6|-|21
TGTGCCATCAGTGAGTCGCTTCGTCAGGGGGCTGCCTTTGATGGGGCCAACGTCCTGACTTTC
CAISESLRQGAAFDGANVLTF
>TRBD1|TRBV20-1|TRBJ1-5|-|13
TGCAGTGCTAGTTGGGACAGGGGTCAGCCCCAGCATTTT
CSASWDRGQPQHF
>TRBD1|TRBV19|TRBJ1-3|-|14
TGTGCCAGTAGTTTCCGGGACAGACGAAACACCATATATTTT
CASSFRDRRNTIYF
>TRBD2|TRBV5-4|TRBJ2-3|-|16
TGTGCCAGCAGCTCAAAGCGGGGGGCCAGCACAGATACGCAGTATTTT
CASSSKRGASTDTQYF
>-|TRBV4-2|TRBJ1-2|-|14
TGTGCCAGCAGCCCGATTGGACAGAAATATGGCTACACCTTC
CASSPIGQKYGYTF
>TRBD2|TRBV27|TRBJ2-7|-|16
TGTGCCAGCAGTTTCTACCCCCAGCGGGGCAACTACGAGCAGTACTTC
CASSFYPQRGNYEQYF
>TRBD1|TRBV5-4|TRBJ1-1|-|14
TGTGCCAGCAGCTTGGGACAGGGGGGGGGTGAAGCTTTCTTT
CASSLGQGGGEAFF
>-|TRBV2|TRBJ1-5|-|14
TGTGCCAGCACCCCAGACATGTCCGATCAGCCCCAGCATTTT
CASTPDMSDQPQHF
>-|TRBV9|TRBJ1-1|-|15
TGTGCCAGCAGCGTAGACGGCCAGGGTGGGGCTGAAGCTTTCTTT
CASSVDGQGGAEAFF
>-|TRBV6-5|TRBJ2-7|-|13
TGTGCCAGCAGCCTATTGGGTAGCGTAGGGCAGTACTTC
CASSLLGSVGQYF
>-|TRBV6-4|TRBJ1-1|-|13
TGTGCCAGCAGTGACACGCCGGGAGATTCGGCTTTCTTT
CASSDTPGDSAFF
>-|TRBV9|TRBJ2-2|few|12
TGTGCCAGCAGCGTTACGGCCGGGGAGCTGTTTTTT
CASSVTAGELFF
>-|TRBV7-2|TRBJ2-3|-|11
TGTGCCAGCAGCTCCCGGGATACGCAGTATTTT
CASSSRDTQYF
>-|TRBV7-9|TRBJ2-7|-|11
TGTGCCAGCAGCCCAGGATACGAGCAGTACTTC
CASSPGYEQYF
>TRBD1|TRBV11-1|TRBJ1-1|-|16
TGTGCCAGCAGCTTTCCCCGGGACAGGGGGGCCACTGAAGCTTTCTTT
CASSFPRDRGATEAFF
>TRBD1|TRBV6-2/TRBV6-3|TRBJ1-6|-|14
TGTGCCAGCAGTTCCACAGGGGCTTATTCACCCCTCCACTTT
CASSSTGAYSPLHF
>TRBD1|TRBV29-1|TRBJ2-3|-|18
TGCAGCGTCACTAGGGGGACAGGGGGCGAAGTTTCAACAGATACGCAGTATTTT
CSVTRGTGGEVSTDTQYF
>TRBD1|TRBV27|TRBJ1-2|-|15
TGTGCCAGCTCCCGACAGGGGGCTTTTAACTATGGCTACACCTTC
CASSRQGAFNYGYTF
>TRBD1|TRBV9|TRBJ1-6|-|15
TGTGCCAGCAGCCCGGGACAGGGACTTAATTCACCCCTCCACTTT
CASSPGQGLNSPLHF
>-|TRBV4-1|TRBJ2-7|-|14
TGCGCCAGCAGCCTCCAGGAAATCTCCTACGAGCAGTACTTC
CASSLQEISYEQYF
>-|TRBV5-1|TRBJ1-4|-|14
TGCGCCAGCAGCACCGGGTCGGGGAATGAAAAACTGTTTTTT
CASSTGSGNEKLFF
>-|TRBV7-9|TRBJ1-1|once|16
TGTGCCAGCAGCACTCGGACGGACTCTTCAAACACTGAAGCTTTCTTT
CASSTRTDSSNTEAFF